Listed here are 21 T cell receptor beta chains from one sample, sequenced in a study of technical replicates of blood from a handful of donors. Libraries were prepared by immunoSEQ multiplex PCR; TCRdb keeps only in-frame clonotypes and omits some of them. Seen here are around 13,000 clones, roughly 84% observed once, and the top ten hold roughly a tenth. Sequencing was done on a sample of PBMCs. The receptor source for this set is a human donor in good health.

This clone was seen a few times. This sequence joins TRBV19 and TRBJ1-2; unclear D gene. CDR3 length equals 12 residues. The ends were cut back, 5 bases at V and 5 bases at J, with 9 bases in the middle. Germline CDR1 and CDR2: LNHDA and SQIVND (reference sequence). This CDR3 is CASSVQEYGYTF. CDR3 DNA sequence: TGTGCCAGTAGTGTTCAGGAATATGGCTACACCTTC.

This clone was seen once. The J gene is TRBJ2-3, the V gene TRBV7-9, with D perhaps TRBD1 (6 bases). V lost 0 bases to trimming and J lost 0 bases, with 7 bases between them. This CDR3 is built from 15 residues. The germline CDR1 and CDR2 sequences are SEHNR and FQNEAQ (reference sequence). Here the CDR3 reads CASSLAGGSTDTQYF. The DNA for the CDR3 is TGTGCCAGCAGCTTAGCAGGGGGTAGCACAGATACGCAGTATTTT.

V and J are TRBV30 and TRBJ2-3; TRBD2 matches 12 bases. In germline, CDR1 is GTSNPN, CDR2 SVGIG (reference sequence). This CDR3 contains 16 residues. J was trimmed by 5 bases and V by 2 bases; bases with no gene match: 8. CDR3 nucleotide sequence: TGTGCCTGGAGTTCCCTGACTAGCGGGAGATTAGATACGCAGTATTTT. Its protein is CAWSSLTSGRLDTQYF.

The chain recombines TRBV27 with TRBJ2-5; D might be TRBD2 (6 bases). The CDR3 spans 15 residues. The V gene's germline CDR1 is MNHEY and CDR2 SMNVEV (reference sequence). The ends were cut back, 6 bases at V and 1 base at J, with 15 bases in the middle. CDR3 coding DNA: TGTGCCAGCAGCCCGGGAGCCGGGGTCCAAGAGACCCAGTACTTC. This codes for CASSPGAGVQETQYF.

The J gene is TRBJ2-1, the V gene TRBV7-7, with 11 bases fitting TRBD2. Germline CDR1 and CDR2: SSHAT and FNYEAQ (reference sequence). This CDR3 contains 16 residues. V lost 3 bases and J lost 10; bases outside the gene matches: 11. Here the CDR3 reads CASSFGLAGGTREQFF. The CDR3 region has the DNA TGTGCCAGCAGCTTCGGGCTAGCGGGAGGAACGCGGGAGCAGTTCTTC.

The V gene is TRBV2, the J gene TRBJ1-5; 7 bases are a match to TRBD1. The J segment lost 4 bases and the V segment lost 4 bases, leaving 4 bases of the junction unmatched. The CDR3 totals 14 residues. CDR1 is SNHLY, CDR2 FYNNEI, per germline. CDR3 sequence: CASSGGTVNQPQHF. The CDR3 DNA reads TGTGCCAGCAGTGGAGGGACAGTTAATCAGCCCCAGCATTTT.

The chain has TRBV13 and TRBJ2-1; D is unresolved. Germline V gene lookup returns CDR1 PRHDT and CDR2 FYEKMQ (reference sequence). There are 12 residues in the CDR3. Trimming left V 7 bases short and J 1 base short, with 5 bases between. Here the CDR3 reads CASTRSYNEQFF. The DNA for the CDR3 is TGTGCCAGCACTCGGTCCTACAATGAGCAGTTCTTC.

In its sample, this clone was seen a few times. The chain couples TRBV18 to TRBJ2-3; 9 nucleotides match TRBD2. CDR1 is KGHSH and CDR2 is LQKENI in the germline V gene. The CDR3 is 17 residues long. Trimming cost V 4 bases and J 0 bases; bases outside gene matches: 8. Written as DNA, the CDR3 is TGTGCCAGCTCACTCGTAGCGGGAGCCCAAAGCACAGATACGCAGTATTTT. This codes for CASSLVAGAQSTDTQYF.

The J gene is TRBJ2-6, the V gene TRBV12-5, with a possible D match to TRBD2 (5 bases). Germline V gene sequence: CDR1 LGHNT, CDR2 FRNRAP. CDR3 size: 19 residues. Trimming left V 2 bases short and J 1 base short, with 18 bases between. The CDR3 sequence is CASGLLTPGGFSGANVLTF. As DNA, the CDR3 is TGTGCTAGTGGTTTGTTGACGCCAGGCGGGTTTTCTGGGGCCAACGTCCTGACTTTC.

This chain joins TRBV5-1 and TRBJ2-1; TRBD2 matches 9 bases. Looked up from germline, CDR1 is SGHRS and CDR2 is YFSETQ. With 4 bases clipped from V and 2 bases from J, the junction kept 4 bases outside the gene matches. The CDR3 is 15 residues long. The CDR3: CASSVSGGTYNEQFF. The CDR3 DNA sequence: TGCGCCAGCAGCGTTAGCGGGGGCACCTACAATGAGCAGTTCTTC.

A remark on this clone: Other DNA variants within this sample encode the same CDR3. V and J are TRBV18 and TRBJ2-7; TRBD2 matches at 13 bases. The CDR3 covers 15 residues. Per germline, CDR1 KGHSH and CDR2 LQKENI. With V trimmed by 3 bases and J by 4 bases, 3 bases remained unmatched. The CDR3 spells CASSPGLAGVYEQYF. The DNA for the CDR3 is TGTGCCAGCTCACCCGGACTAGCGGGAGTTTACGAGCAGTACTTC.

The DNA for the CDR3 is TGCAGCGTTGAAATGGGACTCTCTGGAAACACCATATATTTT. Residues: CSVEMGLSGNTIYF. This chain links TRBV29-1 with TRBJ1-3; perhaps TRBD1 as D (5 bases). CDR1 is SQVTM, CDR2 ANQGSEA, per germline. The CDR3 totals 14 residues. V was trimmed by 2 bases and J by 0 bases, leaving 8 bases between them.

CDR3 sequence reads: CASSQMGGGMNTEAFF. For the CDR3, the DNA is TGTGCCAGCAGCCAAATGGGGGGAGGCATGAACACTGAAGCTTTCTTT. The rearrangement links TRBV11-2 to TRBJ1-1; TRBD1 might be the D (5 bases). Germline lookup yields CDR1 SGHAT and CDR2 FQNNGV. V lost 5 bases to trimming and J lost 0 bases, with 16 bases between them. This CDR3 spans 16 amino acids.

The chain joins TRBV2 to TRBJ2-1; TRBD1 is a possible D gene (5 bases). The CDR3 is made up of 16 amino acids. The V end was cut by 8 bases, the J end by 6 bases, with 23 bases between. CDR1 and CDR2 (germline): SNHLY, FYNNEI. The CDR3 spells CASVGQGEFLGNEQFF. CDR3 coding DNA: TGTGCCAGCGTAGGGCAGGGTGAATTTTTGGGCAATGAGCAGTTCTTC.

This clone has only one observation. The V gene is TRBV7-8, the J gene TRBJ2-7, with 8 bases that match TRBD1. Trimming removed 1 base from V and 3 bases from J; junction bases left unmatched: 14. The CDR3 runs 18 residues. Germline-derived CDR1 and CDR2 are SGHVS and FQNEAQ. Here the CDR3 reads CASSLVWTKSDRGYEQYF. CDR3 in DNA: TGTGCCAGCAGCTTAGTTTGGACAAAGTCCGACAGGGGCTACGAGCAGTACTTC. Variable domain in full (rest from reference TRBV7-8 and TRBJ2-7): GAGVSQSPRYKVAKRGQDVALRCDPISGHVSLFWYQQALGQGPEFLTYFQNEAQLDKSGLPSDRFFAERPEGSVSTLKIQRTQQEDSAVYLCASSLVWTKSDRGYEQYFGPGTRLTVT.

This chain connects TRBV5-5 to TRBJ2-3; D possibly corresponds to TRBD2 (6 bases). The CDR3 has 14 residues. Germline assignment: CDR1 SGHKS and CDR2 YYEKEE (reference sequence). V was shortened by 5 bases and J by 2 bases, with 12 bases between the two germline ends. In DNA, the CDR3 is TGTGCCAGCAGGTGGACTACCTTCACAGATACGCAGTATTTT. This encodes CASRWTTFTDTQYF.

The chain joins TRBV7-9 to TRBJ2-3, with 9 bases fitting TRBD2. The CDR3 covers 16 residues. With 8 bases clipped from V and 3 bases from J, the junction kept 12 bases outside the gene matches. The germline gives CDR1 SEHNR, CDR2 FQNEAQ (reference sequence). This CDR3 reads CASRGLAGYRTDTQYF. The CDR3 bases are TGTGCCAGCCGGGGGCTAGCGGGATACAGAACAGATACGCAGTATTTT.

The chain recombines TRBV6-1 with TRBJ1-4; D uncertain. Germline values: CDR1 MNHNS, CDR2 SASEGT. This CDR3 region has 14 residues. V dropped 4 bases and J dropped 5 bases, with 11 bases sitting between them. CDR3 bases: TGTGCCAGCAGTGGCGGCAGCCCGAATGAAAAACTGTTTTTT. Protein product: CASSGGSPNEKLFF.

The chain joins TRBV30 to TRBJ2-2; 7 nucleotides align to TRBD1. The J segment lost 2 bases and the V segment lost 4 bases, leaving 7 bases of the junction unmatched. Germline CDR1 GTSNPN, CDR2 SVGIG (reference sequence). The CDR3 is 15 amino acids. The CDR3 region has the DNA TGTGCCTGGATAGGGGGCTCGGCTAACACCGGGGAGCTGTTTTTT. Residues: CAWIGGSANTGELFF.

The rearrangement uses TRBV9 and TRBJ2-7; 7 bases map to TRBD2. This CDR3 is built from 15 residues. V shed 4 bases and J 7 bases; nucleotides not matched to a gene: 14. Germline CDR1 SGDLS, CDR2 YYNGEE. CDR3 nucleotides: TGTGCCAGCAGCCCCAGACTAGCTCCGACGGAGGAGCAGTACTTC. Its protein product is CASSPRLAPTEEQYF.

The rearrangement links TRBV2 to TRBJ1-2; 7 positions agree with TRBD1. The CDR3 is made up of 12 amino acids. V trimming: 6 bases; J trimming: 6 bases; junction bases outside the gene matches: 4. Germline V gene data show CDR1 as SNHLY and CDR2 as FYNNEI. This chain's CDR3 is CASREGADGYTF. DNA of the CDR3: TGTGCCAGCAGGGAGGGGGCTGATGGCTACACCTTC.